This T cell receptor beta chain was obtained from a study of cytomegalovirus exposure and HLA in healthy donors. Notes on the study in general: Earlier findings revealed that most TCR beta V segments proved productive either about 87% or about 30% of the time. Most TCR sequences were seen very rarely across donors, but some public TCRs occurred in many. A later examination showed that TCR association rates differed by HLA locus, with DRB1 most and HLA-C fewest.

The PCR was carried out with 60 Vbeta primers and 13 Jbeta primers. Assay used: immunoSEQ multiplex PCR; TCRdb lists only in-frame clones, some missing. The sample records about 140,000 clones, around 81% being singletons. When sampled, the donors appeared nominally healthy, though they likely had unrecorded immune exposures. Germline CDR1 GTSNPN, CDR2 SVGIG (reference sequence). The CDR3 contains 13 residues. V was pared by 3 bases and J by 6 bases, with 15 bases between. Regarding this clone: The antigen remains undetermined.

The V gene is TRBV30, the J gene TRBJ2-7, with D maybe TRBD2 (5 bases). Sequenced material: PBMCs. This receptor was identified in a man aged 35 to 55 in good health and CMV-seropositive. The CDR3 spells CAWRIEGVGEQYF. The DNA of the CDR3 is TGTGCCTGGAGGATTGAGGGAGTAGGCGAGCAGTACTTC.